Presented here are 30 T cell receptor beta chains from one specimen sequenced in a study of Graves' ophthalmopathy and Graves' hyperthyroidism. Amplified TCR beta CDR3 regions were obtained using RNA transcripts as template. HTBI primers were used in a first-round RT-PCR, which preceded a second-round multiplex PCR. TCRdb independently ran MiXCR on the multiplex PCR reads; one entry per CDR3 protein. The table shows about 180,000 distinct CDR3 sequences, with 30% to 45% occurring only once. Sequenced: peripheral blood. Every receptor here comes from a woman aged 40 to 49 with Graves' ophthalmopathy.

In this sample, this clonotype turned up many times. The V gene is TRBV10-3, the J gene TRBJ1-5, with D unresolved. CDR3 size: 13 residues. Germline CDR1 and CDR2: ENHRY and SYGVKD. With 6 bases removed from V and 0 bases from J, the gap between germline ends came to 6 bases. The CDR3 region has the DNA TGTGCCATCAGGGGGAATAGCAATCAGCCCCAGCATTTT. Translation gives CAIRGNSNQPQHF.

In this sample, this clonotype turned up many times. The V call is TRBV6-2 or TRBV6-3, the J call TRBJ2-7; 7 bases align to TRBD1. The germline V gene encodes CDR1 MNHEY and CDR2 SVGEGT. The CDR3 totals 14 residues. V trimming: 0 bases; J trimming: 6 bases; junction bases outside the gene matches: 5. CDR3: CASSYSLTGSEQYF. The CDR3 bases are TGTGCCAGCAGTTACTCTTTGACAGGGTCCGAGCAGTACTTC.

This clonotype is medium-sized. The chain employs TRBV6-2 or TRBV6-3 and TRBJ1-1; unclear D gene. Germline-derived CDR1 and CDR2 are MNHEY and SVGEGT. This CDR3 has 13 amino acids. V was cut by 7 bases and J by 1 base, with 10 bases left in between. The CDR3 loop reads CASTSLSNTEAFF. In DNA, the CDR3 is TGTGCCAGCACGTCGCTCTCGAACACTGAAGCTTTCTTT.

This clonotype was detected ten times or more. V gene TRBV6-2 or TRBV6-3 combines with J gene TRBJ2-7; TRBD1 agrees at 9 bases. V lost 6 bases to trimming and J lost 11 bases; unmatched junction nucleotides: 5. The CDR3 has 11 amino acids. Germline loops: CDR1 MNHEY, CDR2 SVGEGT. The DNA of the CDR3 is TGTGCCAGCAGAAGAACAGGGGGCGAGTACTTC. Residues: CASRRTGGEYF.

The chain links TRBV6-2 or TRBV6-3 to TRBJ2-7; 12 bases agree with TRBD1. Unmatched junction bases numbered 4, after V lost 2 bases and J lost 5 bases. The CDR3 sequence is 15 residues long. Per germline, CDR1 MNHEY and CDR2 SVGEGT. CDR3 loop: CASSYPGQGAHEQYF. The CDR3 region has the DNA TGTGCCAGCAGTTACCCGGGACAGGGGGCCCACGAGCAGTACTTC.

In this sample, this clonotype turned up many times. The chain links TRBV13 to TRBJ1-1; D may be TRBD1 (5 bases). V lost 2 bases to trimming and J lost 1 base, with 17 bases between them. CDR1 is PRHDT and CDR2 is FYEKMQ in the germline V gene (reference sequence). The CDR3 is made up of 17 amino acids. The CDR3 region has the DNA TGTGCCAGCAGCTTACCGGGACTCCCATTGGGGAACACTGAAGCTTTCTTT. It codes for CASSLPGLPLGNTEAFF.

The CDR3 DNA follows: TGTGCCAGCAGTTTATCGTGGGGAAGCGGAAACACCATATATTTT. It is translated as CASSLSWGSGNTIYF. This chain links TRBV28 with TRBJ1-3, with D unresolved. Germline V CDR1 and CDR2: MDHEN, SYDVKM. This CDR3 has 15 amino acids. The germline V and J ends were trimmed by 1 base and 4 bases, with 11 bases remaining between them. Full variable domain (rest looked up from reference TRBV28 and TRBJ1-3): DVKVTQSSRYLVKRTGEKVFLECVQDMDHENMFWYRQDPGLGLRLIYFSYDVKMKEKGDIPEGYSVSREKKERFSLILESASTNQTSMYLCASSLSWGSGNTIYFGEGSWLTVV.

This clonotype appeared many times. The V call is TRBV7-9, the J call TRBJ2-7; D gene uncertain. Between the trimmed V and J ends, which lost 2 bases and 2 bases, there was a span of 4 bases. The CDR3 is made up of 12 amino acids. CDR1 SEHNR and CDR2 FQNEAQ come from the germline V gene (reference sequence). CDR3 region: CASSLQTYEQYF. The CDR3 DNA follows: TGTGCCAGCAGCTTACAGACCTACGAGCAGTACTTC.

This clonotype was observed at least ten times. The rearrangement joins TRBV4-2 to TRBJ1-3; the match to TRBD1 covers 12 bases. Germline assignment: CDR1 LGHNA and CDR2 YNFKEQ. Trimming cost V 0 bases and J 4 bases; bases outside gene matches: 7. The CDR3 loop spans 18 amino acids. The CDR3 sequence is CASSQDGTGGAGGNTIYF. DNA of the CDR3: TGTGCCAGCAGCCAAGATGGGACAGGGGGCGCGGGAGGAAACACCATATATTTT.

V gene TRBV6-2 or TRBV6-3 combines with J gene TRBJ2-7; TRBD1 aligns across 7 bases. This CDR3 contains 15 residues. After removal of 7 bases from V and 0 bases from J, the junction contained 9 bases not matched to a gene. The germline gives CDR1 MNHEY, CDR2 SVGEGT. CDR3 sequence (DNA): TGTGCCAGCACCAACCCCAGGGGGAGCTCCTACGAGCAGTACTTC. Protein sequence: CASTNPRGSSYEQYF.

The CDR3 is CASSTPYEGQNYGYTF. The CDR3 DNA follows: TGTGCCAGCAGTACTCCGTACGAAGGACAGAACTATGGCTACACCTTC. The chain has TRBV6-2 or TRBV6-3 and TRBJ1-2; TRBD1 might be the D (6 bases). Looked up from germline, CDR1 is MNHEY and CDR2 is SVGEGT. This CDR3 is built from 16 residues. Trimming cost V 5 bases and J 2 bases, with 18 bases left between them.

As concerns this clonotype: A junction boundary mismatches the germline segment, possibly from a read error. The gene calls are TRBV13 and TRBJ2-5, with a tentative D call TRBD1 (6 bases). Germline CDR1 is PRHDT and CDR2 is FYEKMQ (reference sequence). CDR3 length equals 12 residues. The CDR3 protein is CASSLETGPPFF. Here the CDR3 DNA reads TGTGCCAGCAGCTTAGAGACAGGCCCTCCCTTCTTC.

This clonotype occurred many times. The chain has TRBV9 and TRBJ2-5, with D hard to call. The germline V gene has CDR1 SGDLS and CDR2 YYNGEE. Trimming pared 0 bases from V and 5 bases from J, leaving 17 bases between. The CDR3 is 16 residues long. Here the CDR3 DNA reads TGTGCCAGCAGCGTAGGAATGGCGATATCTCGGGAGACCCAGTACTTC. It specifies CASSVGMAISRETQYF.

This clonotype was counted ten times or more. The CDR3 protein is CASSSLSETQYF. CDR3 bases: TGTGCCAGCAGTAGCTTATCAGAGACCCAGTACTTC. J is TRBJ2-5 and V is TRBV2; no definite D call. From germline, CDR1 is SNHLY and CDR2 FYNNEI. With 5 bases removed from V and 4 bases from J, the gap between germline ends came to 8 bases. There are 12 residues in the CDR3.

This sequence joins TRBV7-2 and TRBJ2-7; 11 bases align to TRBD2. The CDR3 loop spans 15 amino acids. The V and J ends lost 4 bases and 3 bases, in that order; junction bases with no gene match: 5. CDR1 and CDR2 from the germline V gene are SGHTA and FQGNSA. CDR3: CASSSVSGRVYEQYF. The DNA of the CDR3 is TGTGCCAGCAGCTCTGTTAGCGGGAGGGTCTACGAGCAGTACTTC. The full variable domain, completed using reference TRBV7-2 and TRBJ2-7, is GAGVSQSPSNKVTEKGKDVELRCDPISGHTALYWYRQSLGQGLEFLIYFQGNSAPDKSGLPSDRFSAERTGGSVSTLTIQRTQQEDSAVYLCASSSVSGRVYEQYFGPGTRLTVT.

The chain carries TRBV25-1 and TRBJ2-4; D may be TRBD1 or TRBD2 (5 bases each). Looked up from germline, CDR1 is MGHDK and CDR2 is SYGVNS. The length of the CDR3 is 12 residues. The V and J ends lost 8 bases and 8 bases respectively, with 13 bases between them. The CDR3 sequence: CASSFLGDIQYF. In DNA, the CDR3 is TGTGCCAGCTCGTTTCTGGGGGACATTCAGTACTTC.

This clonotype was seen many times. This chain connects TRBV15 to TRBJ2-5, with 8 bases fitting TRBD1. V shed 3 bases, J shed 5 bases, and the junction held 5 bases outside the gene matches. The CDR3 covers 14 residues. Germline CDR1 is LNHNV and CDR2 is YYDKDF (reference sequence). CDR3 residues: CATSRDRDWETQYF. The CDR3 bases are TGTGCCACCAGCAGGGACAGGGATTGGGAGACCCAGTACTTC.

This clonotype was counted at least ten times. The rearrangement uses TRBV5-8 and TRBJ1-2, with 7 bases that match TRBD1. Germline lookup yields CDR1 SGHTS and CDR2 YDEGEE. The CDR3 consists of 15 residues. V was pared by 4 bases and J by 0 bases, with 6 bases of the junction left unmatched. The CDR3 DNA reads TGTGCCAGCAGCCGCATCGACAGGGCTAACTATGGCTACACCTTC. This gives the protein CASSRIDRANYGYTF.

This clonotype appeared a few times. The chain links TRBV6-1 to TRBJ1-5; perhaps TRBD1 as D (5 bases). The germline V and J ends were trimmed by 6 bases and 3 bases, with 18 bases remaining between them. Germline V gene data show CDR1 as MNHNS and CDR2 as SASEGT. This CDR3 has 16 amino acids. CDR3 in amino acids: CASREDTYDNNQPQHF. The DNA for the CDR3 is TGTGCCAGCAGAGAGGACACCTATGACAACAATCAGCCCCAGCATTTT.

The chain couples TRBV6-1 to TRBJ1-2; weak D call: TRBD1 (5 bases). V gave up 2 bases and J gave up 3 bases, with 10 bases separating them. The CDR3 totals 14 residues. Germline lookup yields CDR1 MNHNS and CDR2 SASEGT. CDR3 protein: CASSETGSYYGYTF. DNA for the CDR3: TGTGCCAGCAGTGAAACAGGTTCCTACTATGGCTACACCTTC.

This clonotype was seen a handful of times. V gene TRBV6-2 or TRBV6-3 combines with J gene TRBJ2-7; unclear D gene. The germline V and J ends were trimmed by 2 bases and 5 bases, with 16 bases remaining between them. Per germline, CDR1 MNHEY and CDR2 SVGEGT. The CDR3 consists of 15 residues. CDR3 amino acids: CASSYDRKPDDEQYF. The CDR3 DNA reads as TGTGCCAGCAGTTACGACCGGAAACCCGACGACGAGCAGTACTTC.

This clonotype occurred many times. The chain employs TRBV7-8 and TRBJ1-1; TRBD1 might be the D (5 bases). Trimming shortened V by 5 bases and J by 1 base, and 11 bases separated the two germline ends. The germline gives CDR1 SGHVS, CDR2 FQNEAQ. The CDR3 runs 14 residues. The CDR3, as DNA: TGTGCCAGCAGCCCGGGACGGACGAACACTGAAGCTTTCTTT. This codes for CASSPGRTNTEAFF.

The rearrangement joins TRBV5-1 to TRBJ1-1; D ambiguous. V gave up 4 bases and J gave up 3 bases, with 16 bases separating them. The germline gives CDR1 SGHRS, CDR2 YFSETQ. The CDR3 spans 15 residues. The CDR3 protein is CASSPGWVLDTEAFF. The CDR3, as DNA: TGCGCCAGCAGCCCCGGCTGGGTATTGGACACTGAAGCTTTCTTT.

This clonotype was seen at least ten times. This chain's CDR3 is CASSQDRVGAQHF. The CDR3 DNA sequence: TGTGCCAGCAGCCAAGATCGGGTAGGGGCCCAGCATTTT. This chain uses TRBV3-1 with TRBJ1-5; a possible D gene is TRBD1 (5 bases). V lost 0 bases to trimming and J lost 11 bases, with 11 bases between them. CDR1 and CDR2 (germline): LGHDT, YNNKEL (reference sequence). This CDR3 has 13 residues.

This clonotype was observed at least ten times. J is TRBJ2-4 and V is TRBV12-3 or TRBV12-4, with 7 bases lining up with TRBD1. The CDR3 runs to 17 residues. The J segment lost 3 bases and the V segment lost 0 bases, leaving 8 bases of the junction unmatched. The CDR3 DNA reads as TGTGCCAGCAGTTTAGCGGGGCAGGGGGTCAGCAAAAACATTCAGTACTTC. As protein: CASSLAGQGVSKNIQYF.

The gene calls are TRBV19 and TRBJ1-2; D ambiguous. Germline CDR1 reads LNHDA; CDR2 reads SQIVND (reference sequence). Trimming took off 6 bases at V and 1 base at J, with 12 bases between the two ends. The CDR3 sequence is 14 residues long. CDR3 sequence (DNA): TGTGCCAGTAGCGATGGGGATATTAACTATGGCTACACCTTC. Translated: CASSDGDINYGYTF.

The chain uses TRBV12-3 or TRBV12-4 and TRBJ2-7; TRBD2 agrees at 12 bases. The length of the CDR3 is 14 residues. The J segment lost 4 bases and the V segment lost 4 bases, leaving 2 bases of the junction unmatched. The CDR3 here is CASSSGLAGYEQYF. The CDR3 nucleotides are TGTGCCAGCAGTTCGGGACTAGCGGGTTACGAGCAGTACTTC.

In its sample, this clonotype was seen many times. V usage is TRBV12-3 or TRBV12-4 and J usage is TRBJ2-5, with D uncertain. The ends were cut back, 8 bases at V and 2 bases at J, with 12 bases in the middle. This CDR3 has 13 residues. The CDR3 region is CASSTRRQETQYF. CDR3 in DNA: TGTGCCAGCTCAACTCGTCGGCAAGAGACCCAGTACTTC.

This clonotype was counted many times. V and J are TRBV20-1 and TRBJ2-3, with 9 nucleotides matching TRBD2. V dropped 7 bases and J dropped 0; count of bases not matched to a gene: 8. CDR1 is DFQATT and CDR2 is SNEGSKA in the germline V gene (reference sequence). The CDR3 extends over 15 amino acids. In DNA form, the CDR3 reads TGCAGTGGCCCGGGACTAGCAAGAAGCACAGATACGCAGTATTTT. Amino acid sequence: CSGPGLARSTDTQYF.

This clonotype has ten or more counts. This chain connects TRBV15 to TRBJ1-2, with no clear D. V shed 0 bases and J shed 4 bases, with 9 bases lying between them. CDR1 and CDR2 (germline): LNHNV, YYDKDF (reference sequence). The CDR3 covers 14 residues. The CDR3 DNA is TGTGCCACCAGCAGAGATCTAGACTCCTATGGCTACACCTTC. This codes for CATSRDLDSYGYTF. The complete variable domain, with remaining parts taken from reference TRBV15 and TRBJ1-2, reads DAMVIQNPRYQVTQFGKPVTLSCSQTLNHNVMYWYQQKSSQAPKLLFHYYDKDFNNEADTPDNFQSRRPNTSFCFLDIRSPGLGDTAMYLCATSRDLDSYGYTFGSGTRLTVV.